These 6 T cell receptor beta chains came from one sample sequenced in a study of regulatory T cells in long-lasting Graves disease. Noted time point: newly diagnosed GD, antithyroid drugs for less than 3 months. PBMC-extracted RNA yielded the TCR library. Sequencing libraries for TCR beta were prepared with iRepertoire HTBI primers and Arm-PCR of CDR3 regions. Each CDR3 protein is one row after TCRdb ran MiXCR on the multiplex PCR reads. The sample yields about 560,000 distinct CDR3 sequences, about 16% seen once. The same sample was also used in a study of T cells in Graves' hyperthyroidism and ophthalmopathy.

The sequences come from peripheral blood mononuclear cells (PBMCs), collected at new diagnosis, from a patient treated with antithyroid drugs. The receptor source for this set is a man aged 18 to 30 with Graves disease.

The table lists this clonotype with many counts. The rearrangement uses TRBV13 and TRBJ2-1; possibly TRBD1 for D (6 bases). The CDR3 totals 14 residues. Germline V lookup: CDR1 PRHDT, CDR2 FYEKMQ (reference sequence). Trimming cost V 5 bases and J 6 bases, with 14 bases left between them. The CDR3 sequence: CASSPDSRGNEQFF. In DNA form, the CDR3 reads TGTGCCAGCAGCCCGGACAGCCGGGGCAATGAGCAGTTCTTC.

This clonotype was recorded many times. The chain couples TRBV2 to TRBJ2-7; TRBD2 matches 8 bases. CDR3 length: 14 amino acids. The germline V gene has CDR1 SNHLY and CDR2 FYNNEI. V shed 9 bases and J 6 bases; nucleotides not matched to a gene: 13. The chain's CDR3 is CASRAGRASVEQYF. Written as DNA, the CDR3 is TGTGCCAGTAGGGCCGGGAGGGCCTCAGTCGAGCAGTACTTC.

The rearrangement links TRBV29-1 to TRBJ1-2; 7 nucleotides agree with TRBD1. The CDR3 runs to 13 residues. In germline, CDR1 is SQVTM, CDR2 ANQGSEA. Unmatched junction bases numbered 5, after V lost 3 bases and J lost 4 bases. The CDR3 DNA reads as TGCAGCGTTGAGACAGGGTCTATCTATGGCTACACCTTC. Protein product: CSVETGSIYGYTF.

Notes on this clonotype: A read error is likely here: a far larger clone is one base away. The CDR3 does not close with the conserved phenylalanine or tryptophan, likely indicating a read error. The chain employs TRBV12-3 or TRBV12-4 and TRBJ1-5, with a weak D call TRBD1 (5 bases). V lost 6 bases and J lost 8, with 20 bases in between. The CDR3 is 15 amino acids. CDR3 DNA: TGTGCCAGCAGCCAATTCACAGGCAGCCTCGAGCCCCAGCATTCT. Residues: CASSQFTGSLEPQHS.

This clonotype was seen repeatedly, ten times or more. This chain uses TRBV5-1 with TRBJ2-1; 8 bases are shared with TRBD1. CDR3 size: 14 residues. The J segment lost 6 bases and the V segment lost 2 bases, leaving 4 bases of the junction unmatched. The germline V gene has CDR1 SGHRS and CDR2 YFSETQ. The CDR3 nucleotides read TGCGCCAGCAGCTTCGGTACAGGGGGCAATGAGCAGTTCTTC. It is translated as CASSFGTGGNEQFF.

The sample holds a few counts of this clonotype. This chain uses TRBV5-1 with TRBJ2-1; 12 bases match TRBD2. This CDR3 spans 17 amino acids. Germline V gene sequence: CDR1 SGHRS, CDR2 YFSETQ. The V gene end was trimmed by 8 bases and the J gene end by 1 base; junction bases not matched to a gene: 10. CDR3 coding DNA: TGCGCCAGTAAAACGGCTAGCGGGAGGGAATCCTACAATGAGCAGTTCTTC. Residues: CASKTASGRESYNEQFF.